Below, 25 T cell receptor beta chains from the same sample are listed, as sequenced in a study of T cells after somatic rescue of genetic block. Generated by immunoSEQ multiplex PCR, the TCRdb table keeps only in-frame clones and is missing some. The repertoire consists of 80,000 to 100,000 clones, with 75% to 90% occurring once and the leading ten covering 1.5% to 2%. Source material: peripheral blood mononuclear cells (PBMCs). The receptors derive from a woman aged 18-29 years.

This chain's CDR3 is CASSGPSGSIYEQYF. The CDR3 DNA sequence: TGTGCCAGCAGTGGACCTAGCGGGAGCATATACGAGCAGTACTTC. The chain couples TRBV28 to TRBJ2-7, with 10 bases that match TRBD2. The germline gives CDR1 MDHEN, CDR2 SYDVKM. This CDR3 is built from 15 residues. The J segment lost 4 bases and the V segment lost 5 bases, leaving 8 bases of the junction unmatched.

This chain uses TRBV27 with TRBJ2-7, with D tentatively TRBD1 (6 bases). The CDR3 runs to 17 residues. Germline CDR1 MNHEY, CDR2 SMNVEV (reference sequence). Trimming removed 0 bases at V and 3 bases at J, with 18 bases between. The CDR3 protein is CASSLSVGAGVDYEQYF. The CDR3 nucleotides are TGTGCCAGCAGTTTATCGGTTGGGGCAGGGGTGGACTACGAGCAGTACTTC.

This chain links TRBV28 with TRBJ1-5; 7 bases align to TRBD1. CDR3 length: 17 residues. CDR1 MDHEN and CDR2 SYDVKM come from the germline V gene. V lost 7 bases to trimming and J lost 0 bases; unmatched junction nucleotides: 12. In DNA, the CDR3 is TGTGCCAGCAACCGACTTGGGACAGTCTATAGCAATCAGCCCCAGCATTTT. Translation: CASNRLGTVYSNQPQHF.

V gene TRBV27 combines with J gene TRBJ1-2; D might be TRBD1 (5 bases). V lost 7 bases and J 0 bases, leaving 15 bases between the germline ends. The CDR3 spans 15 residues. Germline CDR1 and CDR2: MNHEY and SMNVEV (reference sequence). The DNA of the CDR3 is TGTGCCAGCACGTCGTGGGGGACCTCTAACTATGGCTACACCTTC. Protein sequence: CASTSWGTSNYGYTF.

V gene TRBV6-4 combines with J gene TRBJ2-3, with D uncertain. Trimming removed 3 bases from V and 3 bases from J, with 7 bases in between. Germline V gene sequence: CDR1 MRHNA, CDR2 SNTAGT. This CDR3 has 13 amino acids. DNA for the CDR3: TGTGCCAGCAGTGAAGGAGAGACAGATACGCAGTATTTT. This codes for CASSEGETDTQYF.

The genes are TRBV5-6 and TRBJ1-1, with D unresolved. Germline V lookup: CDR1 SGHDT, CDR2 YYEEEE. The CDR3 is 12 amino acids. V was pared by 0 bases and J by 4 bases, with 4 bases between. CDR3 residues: CASSLDSTEAFF. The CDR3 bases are TGTGCCAGCAGCTTGGATTCCACTGAAGCTTTCTTT.

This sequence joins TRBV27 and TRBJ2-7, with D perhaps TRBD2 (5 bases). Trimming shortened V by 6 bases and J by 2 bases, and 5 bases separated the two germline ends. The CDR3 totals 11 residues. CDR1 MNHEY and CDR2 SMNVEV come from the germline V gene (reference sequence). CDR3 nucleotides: TGTGCCAGCAGCGGGGCCTACGAGCAGTACTTC. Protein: CASSGAYEQYF.

The CDR3 here is CSVETSAPYEQYF. The CDR3 nucleotides read TGCAGCGTTGAAACTAGCGCTCCCTACGAGCAGTACTTC. The chain has TRBV29-1 and TRBJ2-7; 7 bases map to TRBD2. Trimming cost V 2 bases and J 2 bases; bases outside gene matches: 3. The CDR3 is made up of 13 amino acids. CDR1 is SQVTM and CDR2 is ANQGSEA in the germline V gene.

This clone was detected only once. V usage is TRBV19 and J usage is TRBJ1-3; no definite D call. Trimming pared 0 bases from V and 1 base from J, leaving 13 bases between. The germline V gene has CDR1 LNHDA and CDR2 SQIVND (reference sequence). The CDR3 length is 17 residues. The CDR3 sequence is CASSIDLRGTSGNTIYF. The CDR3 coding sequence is TGTGCCAGTAGTATAGATCTTAGAGGAACTTCTGGAAACACCATATATTTT.

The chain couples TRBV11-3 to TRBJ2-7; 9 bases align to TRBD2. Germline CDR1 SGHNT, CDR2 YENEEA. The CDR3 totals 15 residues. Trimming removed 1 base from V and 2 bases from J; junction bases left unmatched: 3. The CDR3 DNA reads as TGTGCCAGCAGCTTAGCTCTAGCGGGGACCTACGAGCAGTACTTC. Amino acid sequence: CASSLALAGTYEQYF.

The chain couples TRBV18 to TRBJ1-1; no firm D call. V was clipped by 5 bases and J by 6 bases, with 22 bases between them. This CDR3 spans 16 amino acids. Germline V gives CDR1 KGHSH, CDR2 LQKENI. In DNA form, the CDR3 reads TGTGCCAGCTCAGAAGCAAACATTGGTAACTGGGCTGAAGCTTTCTTT. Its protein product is CASSEANIGNWAEAFF.

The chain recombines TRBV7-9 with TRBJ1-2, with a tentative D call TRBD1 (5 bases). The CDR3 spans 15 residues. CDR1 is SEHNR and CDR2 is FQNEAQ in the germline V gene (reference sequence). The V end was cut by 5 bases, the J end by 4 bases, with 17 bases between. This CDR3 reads CASSQGGLLPYGYTF. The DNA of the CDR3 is TGTGCCAGCAGCCAGGGCGGTCTCTTACCCTATGGCTACACCTTC. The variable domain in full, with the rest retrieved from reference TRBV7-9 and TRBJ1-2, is DTGVSQNPRHKITKRGQNVTFRCDPISEHNRLYWYRQTLGQGPEFLTYFQNEAQLEKSRLLSDRFSAERPKGSFSTLEIQRTEQGDSAMYLCASSQGGLLPYGYTFGSGTRLTVV.

The CDR3 here is CASSPPSPGGDGYTF. The CDR3 DNA sequence: TGTGCCAGCAGTCCACCCAGCCCGGGAGGGGATGGCTACACCTTC. The J gene is TRBJ1-2, the V gene TRBV6-6, with a tentative D call TRBD1 (5 bases). The V gene lost 5 bases and the J gene lost 6 bases, with 19 bases spanning the gap. The V gene's germline CDR1 is MNHNY and CDR2 SVGAGI (reference sequence). The CDR3 contains 15 residues.

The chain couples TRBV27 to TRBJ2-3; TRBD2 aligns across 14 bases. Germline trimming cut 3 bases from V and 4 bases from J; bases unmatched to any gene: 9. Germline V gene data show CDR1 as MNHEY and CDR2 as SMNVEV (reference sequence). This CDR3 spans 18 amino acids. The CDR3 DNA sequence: TGTGCCAGCAGTTTCCCTCCCAGACTAGCGGGAGGGCCAGATACGCAGTATTTT. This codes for CASSFPPRLAGGPDTQYF.

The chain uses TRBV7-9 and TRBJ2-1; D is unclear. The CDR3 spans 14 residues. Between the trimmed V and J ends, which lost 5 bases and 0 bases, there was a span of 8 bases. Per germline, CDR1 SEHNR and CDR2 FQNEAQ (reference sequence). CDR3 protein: CASSALSSYNEQFF. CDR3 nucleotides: TGTGCCAGCAGCGCCCTTAGCTCCTACAATGAGCAGTTCTTC.

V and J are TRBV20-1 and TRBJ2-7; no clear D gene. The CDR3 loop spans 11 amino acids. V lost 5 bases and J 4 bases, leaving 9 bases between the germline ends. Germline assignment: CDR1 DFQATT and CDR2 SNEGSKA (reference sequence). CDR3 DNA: TGCAGTGCTTCCAATGGGTACGAGCAGTACTTC. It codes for CSASNGYEQYF.

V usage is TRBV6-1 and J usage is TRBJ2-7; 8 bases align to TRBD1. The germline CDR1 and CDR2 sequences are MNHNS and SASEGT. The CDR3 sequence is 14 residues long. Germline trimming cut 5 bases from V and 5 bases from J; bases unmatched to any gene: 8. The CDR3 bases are TGTGCCAGCAGTCAAGACAGGGGTCGGGACGAGCAGTACTTC. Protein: CASSQDRGRDEQYF.

This CDR3 reads CASSPWTGTSGNTIYF. For the CDR3, the DNA is TGTGCCAGTAGTCCCTGGACAGGGACCTCTGGAAACACCATATATTTT. V and J are TRBV19 and TRBJ1-3; 8 nucleotides agree with TRBD1. This CDR3 region has 16 residues. V shed 5 bases and J 0 bases; nucleotides not matched to a gene: 6. Germline lookup yields CDR1 LNHDA and CDR2 SQIVND (reference sequence).

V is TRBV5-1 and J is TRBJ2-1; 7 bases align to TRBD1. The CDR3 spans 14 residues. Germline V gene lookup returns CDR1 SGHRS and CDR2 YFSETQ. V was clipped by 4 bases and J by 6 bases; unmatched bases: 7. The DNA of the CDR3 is TGCGCCAGCAGCCCCGGGACAGTCCTCAATGAGCAGTTCTTC. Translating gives CASSPGTVLNEQFF.

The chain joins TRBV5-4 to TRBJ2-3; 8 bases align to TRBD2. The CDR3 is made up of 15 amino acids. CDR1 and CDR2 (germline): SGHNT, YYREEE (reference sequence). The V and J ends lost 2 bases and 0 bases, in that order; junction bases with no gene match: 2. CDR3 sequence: CASSFGGRSTDTQYF. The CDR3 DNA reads TGTGCCAGCAGCTTTGGCGGGAGGAGCACAGATACGCAGTATTTT.

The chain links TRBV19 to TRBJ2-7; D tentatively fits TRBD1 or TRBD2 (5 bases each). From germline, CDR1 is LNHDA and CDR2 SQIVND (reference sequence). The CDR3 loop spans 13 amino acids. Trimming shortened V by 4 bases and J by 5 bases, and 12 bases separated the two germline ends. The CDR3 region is CASSKRGANEQYF. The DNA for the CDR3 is TGTGCCAGTAGTAAAAGGGGAGCCAACGAGCAGTACTTC.

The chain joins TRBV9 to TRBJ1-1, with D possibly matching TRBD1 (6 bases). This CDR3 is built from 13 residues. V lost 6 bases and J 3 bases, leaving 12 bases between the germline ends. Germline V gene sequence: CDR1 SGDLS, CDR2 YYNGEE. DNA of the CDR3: TGTGCCAGCAATCCGGGGGCAGACACTGAAGCTTTCTTT. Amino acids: CASNPGADTEAFF.

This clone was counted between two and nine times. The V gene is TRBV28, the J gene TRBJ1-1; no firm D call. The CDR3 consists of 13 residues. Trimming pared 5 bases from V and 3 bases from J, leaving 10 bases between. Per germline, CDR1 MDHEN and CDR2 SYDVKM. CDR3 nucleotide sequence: TGTGCCAGCAGTAGTAGAGGGCACACTGAAGCTTTCTTT. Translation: CASSSRGHTEAFF.

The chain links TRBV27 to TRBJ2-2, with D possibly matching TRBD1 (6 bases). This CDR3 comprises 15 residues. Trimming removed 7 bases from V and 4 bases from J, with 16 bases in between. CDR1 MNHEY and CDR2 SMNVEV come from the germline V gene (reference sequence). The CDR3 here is CASTKQGLSTGELFF. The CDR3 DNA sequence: TGTGCCAGCACAAAACAGGGATTAAGCACCGGGGAGCTGTTTTTT.

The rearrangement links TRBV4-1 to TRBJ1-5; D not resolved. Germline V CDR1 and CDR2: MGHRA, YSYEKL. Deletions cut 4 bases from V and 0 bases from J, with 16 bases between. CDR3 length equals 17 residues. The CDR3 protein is CASSPEPGPRSNQPQHF. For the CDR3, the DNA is TGCGCCAGCAGCCCAGAGCCTGGACCGCGTAGCAATCAGCCCCAGCATTTT.